This T cell receptor (beta chain) was found in a study of shared clonotypes between healthy human individuals. Evenly divided among several immunoSEQ plates was the genomic DNA of each subset. Each PCR replicate from the sorted subsets contained roughly 210 ng DNA, which is tens of thousands of T cell genomes. Data came from immunoSEQ multiplex PCR; TCRdb stores just in-frame clones and leaves some out. This sample has roughly 1 million clones, with roughly 75% found just once. Between the trimmed V and J ends, which lost 2 bases and 3 bases, there was a span of 14 bases. The CDR3 length is 15 residues. Germline CDR1 and CDR2: SGHRS and YFSETQ. This clone occurred a few times. Its antigen is undetermined. Study results and limitations: Non-shared clonotypes had lower generation probabilities than those shared by all four donors. The small donor group covered limited genetic and exposure diversity.

The TCR sequence derives from a man younger than 30 in good health. The V gene is TRBV5-1, the J gene TRBJ1-2; D is perhaps TRBD1 (5 bases). The sample consisted of memory CD4+ T cells sorted from blood. Described subset: CD45RA-negative fraction. CDR3 sequence: CASSFGAGMDYGYTF. The CDR3 bases are TGCGCCAGCAGCTTCGGGGCAGGGATGGACTATGGCTACACCTTC.